This T cell receptor beta chain was recorded in a study of blood T cell repertoires in COVID-19. Germline V lookup: CDR1 MGHRA, CDR2 YSYEKL. With 2 bases clipped from V and 2 bases from J, the junction kept 5 bases outside the gene matches. The CDR3 totals 16 residues. Measured with immunoSEQ multiplex PCR; TCRdb has only the in-frame clones, and not every one. Of under 350,000 clones listed, approximately 90% were seen once; the top ten hold about 3.5%. V usage is TRBV4-1 and J usage is TRBJ1-2; 10 bases line up with TRBD1. This sequence was found in a man aged 18 to 29 with active or convalescent COVID-19. Specimen: peripheral blood. CDR3 nucleotide sequence: TGCGCCAGCAGCCAATTGAGGGGACAGGGGAACTATGGCTACACCTTC. This codes for CASSQLRGQGNYGYTF.